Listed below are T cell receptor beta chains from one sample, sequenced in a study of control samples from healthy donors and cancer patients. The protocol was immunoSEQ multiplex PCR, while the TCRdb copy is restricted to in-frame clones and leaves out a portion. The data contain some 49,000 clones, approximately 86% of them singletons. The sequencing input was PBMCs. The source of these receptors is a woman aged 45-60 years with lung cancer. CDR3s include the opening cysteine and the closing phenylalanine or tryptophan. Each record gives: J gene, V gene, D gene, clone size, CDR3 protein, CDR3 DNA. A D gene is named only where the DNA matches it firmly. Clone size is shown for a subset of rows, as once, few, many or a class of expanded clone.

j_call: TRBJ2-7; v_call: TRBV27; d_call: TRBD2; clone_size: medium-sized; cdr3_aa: CASSPLGTSGGAVNEQYF; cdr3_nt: TGTGCCAGCAGTCCCCTAGGGACTAGCGGGGGGGCCGTCAACGAGCAGTACTTC
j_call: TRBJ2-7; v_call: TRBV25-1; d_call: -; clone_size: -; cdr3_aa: CASSEYIQGAEQYF; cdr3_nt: TGTGCCAGCAGTGAATATATTCAAGGGGCCGAGCAGTACTTC
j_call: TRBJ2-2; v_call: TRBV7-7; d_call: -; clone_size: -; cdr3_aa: CASSPLAQGVGGELFF; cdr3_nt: TGTGCCAGCAGCCCCCTCGCACAGGGTGTAGGCGGGGAGCTGTTTTTT
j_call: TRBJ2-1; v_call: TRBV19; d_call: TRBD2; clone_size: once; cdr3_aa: CASSILAGGGEQFF; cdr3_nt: TGTGCCAGTAGTATCCTAGCGGGGGGTGGTGAGCAGTTCTTC
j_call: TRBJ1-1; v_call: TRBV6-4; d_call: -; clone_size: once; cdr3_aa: CASSEDPSSEAFF; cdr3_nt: TGTGCCAGCAGCGAGGACCCGAGCTCTGAAGCTTTCTTT
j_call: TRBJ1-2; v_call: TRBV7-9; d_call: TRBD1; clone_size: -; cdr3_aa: CASSTGQGAGYGYTF; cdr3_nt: TGTGCCAGCAGCACCGGACAGGGGGCAGGGTATGGCTACACCTTC
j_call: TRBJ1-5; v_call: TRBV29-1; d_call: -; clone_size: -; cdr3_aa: CSVGGTSNQPQHF; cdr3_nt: TGCAGCGTTGGGGGGACTAGCAATCAGCCCCAGCATTTT
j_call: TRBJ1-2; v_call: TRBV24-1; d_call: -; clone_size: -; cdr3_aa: CATSDFGQNGYTF; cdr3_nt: TGTGCCACCAGTGACTTCGGACAGAATGGCTACACCTTC
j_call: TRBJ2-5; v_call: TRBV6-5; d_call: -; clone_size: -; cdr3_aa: CASRMAGNQETQYF; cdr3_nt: TGTGCCAGCAGGATGGCGGGCAACCAAGAGACCCAGTACTTC
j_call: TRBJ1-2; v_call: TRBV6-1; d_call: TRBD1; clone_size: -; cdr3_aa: CASSEYHGTVNYGYTF; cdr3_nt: TGTGCCAGCAGTGAATACCATGGGACAGTCAACTATGGCTACACCTTC
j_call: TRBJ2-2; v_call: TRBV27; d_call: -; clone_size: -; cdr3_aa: CATTGHLGELFF; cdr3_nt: TGTGCCACCACCGGACACCTCGGGGAGCTGTTTTTT
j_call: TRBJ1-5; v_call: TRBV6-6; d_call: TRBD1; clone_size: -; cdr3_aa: CASSPQRAGGGPQHF; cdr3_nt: TGTGCCAGCAGTCCCCAAAGGGCAGGGGGAGGGCCCCAGCATTTT
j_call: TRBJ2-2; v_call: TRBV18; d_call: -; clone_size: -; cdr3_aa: CASSPVELTAGELFF; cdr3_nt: TGTGCCAGCTCACCTGTGGAACTGACCGCCGGGGAGCTGTTTTTT
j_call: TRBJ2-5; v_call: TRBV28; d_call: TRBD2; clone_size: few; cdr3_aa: CASSLGLAGSQETQYF; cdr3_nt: TGTGCCAGCAGTCTGGGACTAGCGGGGAGTCAAGAGACCCAGTACTTC
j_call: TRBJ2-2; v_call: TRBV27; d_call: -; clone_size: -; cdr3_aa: CASSLPPGELFF; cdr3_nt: TGTGCCAGCAGTTTACCCCCCGGGGAGCTGTTTTTT
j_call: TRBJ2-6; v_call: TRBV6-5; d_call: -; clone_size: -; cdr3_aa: CASSLGANVLTF; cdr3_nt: TGTGCCAGCTCACTGGGGGCCAACGTCCTGACTTTC
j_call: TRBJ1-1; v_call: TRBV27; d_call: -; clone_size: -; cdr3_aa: CASRWRAPGTEAFF; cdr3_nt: TGTGCCAGCCGATGGAGGGCGCCGGGCACTGAAGCTTTCTTT
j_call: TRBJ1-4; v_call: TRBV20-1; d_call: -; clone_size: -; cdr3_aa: CSASGGGSGEKLFF; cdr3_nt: TGCAGTGCTAGTGGTGGGGGGTCGGGGGAAAAACTGTTTTTT
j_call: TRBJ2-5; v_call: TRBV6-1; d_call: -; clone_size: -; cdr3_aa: CASSELLETQYF; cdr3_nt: TGTGCCAGCAGTGAACTGCTGGAGACCCAGTACTTC
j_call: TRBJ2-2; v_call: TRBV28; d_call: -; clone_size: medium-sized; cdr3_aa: CASSPPDSLNTGELFF; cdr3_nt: TGTGCCAGCAGCCCCCCAGACAGCCTTAACACCGGGGAGCTGTTTTTT
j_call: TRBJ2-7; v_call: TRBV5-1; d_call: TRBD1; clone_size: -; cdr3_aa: CASSSGQGFNEQYF; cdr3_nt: TGCGCCAGCAGCTCCGGACAGGGATTCAACGAGCAGTACTTC
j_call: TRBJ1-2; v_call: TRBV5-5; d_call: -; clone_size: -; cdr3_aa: CASSSGPGREGGYTF; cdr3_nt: TGTGCCAGCAGCTCTGGACCGGGCCGGGAGGGTGGCTACACCTTC
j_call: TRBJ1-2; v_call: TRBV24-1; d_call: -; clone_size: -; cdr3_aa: CATSPQGSGYTF; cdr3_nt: TGTGCCACCAGTCCCCAGGGCTCTGGCTACACCTTC
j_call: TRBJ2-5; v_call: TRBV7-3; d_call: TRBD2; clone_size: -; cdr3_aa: CASSAGGTSGETQYF; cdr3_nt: TGTGCCAGCAGCGCGGGGGGGACCTCTGGGGAGACCCAGTACTTC
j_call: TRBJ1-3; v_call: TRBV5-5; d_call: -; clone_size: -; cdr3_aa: CASSFQVEGNTIYF; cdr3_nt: TGTGCCAGCAGCTTTCAGGTCGAAGGAAACACCATATATTTT
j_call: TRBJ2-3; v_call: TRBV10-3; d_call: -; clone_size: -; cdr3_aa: CAISDYTDTQYF; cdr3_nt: TGTGCCATCAGTGATTATACAGATACGCAGTATTTT
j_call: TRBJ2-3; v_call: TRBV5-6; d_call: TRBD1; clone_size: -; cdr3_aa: CASSTDRGKVQYF; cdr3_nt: TGTGCCAGCAGCACCGACAGGGGAAAGGTGCAGTATTTT
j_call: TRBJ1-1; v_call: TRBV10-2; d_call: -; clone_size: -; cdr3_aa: CATRANRNTEAFF; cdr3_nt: TGCGCCACCAGGGCCAATAGGAACACTGAAGCTTTCTTT
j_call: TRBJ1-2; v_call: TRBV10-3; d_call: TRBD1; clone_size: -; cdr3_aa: CAISELDRGASGYTF; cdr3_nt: TGTGCCATCAGTGAGCTGGACAGGGGGGCATCTGGCTACACCTTC
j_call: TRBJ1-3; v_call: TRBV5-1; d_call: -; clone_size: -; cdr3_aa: CASSSGGTTGGNTIYF; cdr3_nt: TGCGCCAGCAGCTCCGGGGGGACTACAGGGGGAAACACCATATATTTT
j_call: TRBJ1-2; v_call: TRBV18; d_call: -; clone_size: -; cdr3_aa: CASSPEARTRANYGYTF; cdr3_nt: TGTGCCAGCTCACCAGAGGCCAGGACAAGAGCTAACTATGGCTACACCTTC
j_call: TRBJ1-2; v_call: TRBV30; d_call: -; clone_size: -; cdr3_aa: CAWSAGRGAVYGYTF; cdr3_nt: TGTGCCTGGAGTGCTGGCAGGGGTGCGGTCTATGGCTACACCTTC
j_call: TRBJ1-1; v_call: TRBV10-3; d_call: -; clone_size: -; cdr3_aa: CAISELQNTEAFF; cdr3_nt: TGTGCCATCAGTGAGCTACAGAACACTGAAGCTTTCTTT
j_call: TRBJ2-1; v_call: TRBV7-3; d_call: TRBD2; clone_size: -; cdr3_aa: CASSLGTSGGEQFF; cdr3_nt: TGTGCCAGCAGCTTAGGGACTAGCGGGGGCGAGCAGTTCTTC
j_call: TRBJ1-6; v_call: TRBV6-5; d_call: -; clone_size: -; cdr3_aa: CASSWDRNSPLHF; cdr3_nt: TGTGCCAGCAGTTGGGACCGGAATTCACCCCTCCACTTT
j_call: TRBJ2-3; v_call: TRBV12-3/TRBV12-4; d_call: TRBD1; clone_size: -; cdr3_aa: CASSMTGGDTQYF; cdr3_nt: TGTGCCAGCAGCATGACAGGGGGAGATACGCAGTATTTT
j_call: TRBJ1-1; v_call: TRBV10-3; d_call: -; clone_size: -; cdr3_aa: CAISESDSPLFF; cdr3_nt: TGTGCCATCAGTGAGTCGGACTCACCGCTTTTCTTT
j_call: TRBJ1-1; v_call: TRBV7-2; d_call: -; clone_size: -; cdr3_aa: CASGSDTEAFF; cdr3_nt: TGTGCCAGCGGTTCAGATACTGAAGCTTTCTTT
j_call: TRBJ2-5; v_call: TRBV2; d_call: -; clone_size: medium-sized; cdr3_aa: CASSENRDQETQYF; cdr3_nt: TGTGCCAGCAGTGAAAACAGGGACCAAGAGACCCAGTACTTC
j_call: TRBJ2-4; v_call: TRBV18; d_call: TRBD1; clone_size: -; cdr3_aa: CASSLGQGGNIQYF; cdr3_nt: TGTGCCAGCTCCCTGGGACAGGGAGGAAACATTCAGTACTTC
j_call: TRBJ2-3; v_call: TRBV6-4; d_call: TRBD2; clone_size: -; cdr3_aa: CASSPGLAGERTDTQYF; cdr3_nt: TGTGCCAGCAGCCCGGGACTAGCGGGGGAACGGACAGATACGCAGTATTTT
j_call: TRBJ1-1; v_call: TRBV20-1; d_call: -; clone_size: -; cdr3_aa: CSAPDSLGAFF; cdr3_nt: TGCAGTGCTCCGGACAGCCTAGGGGCTTTCTTT
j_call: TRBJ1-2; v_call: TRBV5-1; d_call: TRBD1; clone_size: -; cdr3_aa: CASSLDRDSYGYTF; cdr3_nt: TGCGCCAGCAGCTTAGACCGGGACAGCTATGGCTACACCTTC
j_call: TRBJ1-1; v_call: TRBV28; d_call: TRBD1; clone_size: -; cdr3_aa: CASRTRGTGDNTEAFF; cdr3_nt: TGTGCCAGCAGAACACGTGGGACAGGGGATAATACTGAAGCTTTCTTT
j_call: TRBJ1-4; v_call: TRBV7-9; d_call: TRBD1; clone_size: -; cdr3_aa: CASSFMDRDNEKLFF; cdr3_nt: TGTGCCAGCAGCTTTATGGACAGGGACAATGAAAAACTGTTTTTT
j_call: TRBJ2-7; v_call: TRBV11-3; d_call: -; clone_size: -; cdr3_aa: CASSQDSSYEQYF; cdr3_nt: TGTGCCAGCAGCCAGGACTCCTCCTACGAGCAGTACTTC
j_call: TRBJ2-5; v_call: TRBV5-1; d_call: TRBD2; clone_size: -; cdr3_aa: CASSFSGAQETQYF; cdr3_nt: TGCGCCAGCAGCTTTAGCGGGGCGCAAGAGACCCAGTACTTC
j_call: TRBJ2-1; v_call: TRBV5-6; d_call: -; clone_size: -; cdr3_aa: CASSLGPVLGLYNEQFF; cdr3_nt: TGTGCCAGCAGCTTGGGGCCGGTCCTCGGGCTCTACAATGAGCAGTTCTTC
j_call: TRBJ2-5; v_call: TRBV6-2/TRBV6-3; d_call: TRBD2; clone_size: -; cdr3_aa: CASSYFGVAGRQETQYF; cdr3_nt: TGTGCCAGCAGTTACTTTGGGGTAGCGGGAAGACAAGAGACCCAGTACTTC
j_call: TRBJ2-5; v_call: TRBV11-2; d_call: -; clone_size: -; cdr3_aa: CASSQGGGSLAGTQYF; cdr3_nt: TGTGCCAGCAGCCAAGGGGGGGGTTCCTTAGCGGGGACCCAGTACTTC
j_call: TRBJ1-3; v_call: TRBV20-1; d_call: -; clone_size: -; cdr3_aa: CSASLVGMTGNTIYF; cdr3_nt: TGCAGTGCTAGTCTTGTAGGGATGACTGGAAACACCATATATTTT
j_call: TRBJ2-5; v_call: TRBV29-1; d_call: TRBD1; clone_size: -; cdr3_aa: CSVLYRGLETQYF; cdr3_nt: TGCAGCGTTCTTTACAGGGGGCTTGAGACCCAGTACTTC
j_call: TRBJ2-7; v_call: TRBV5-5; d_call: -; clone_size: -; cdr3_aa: CASSSSGLAYEQYF; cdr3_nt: TGTGCCAGCAGCTCGAGCGGGTTGGCCTACGAGCAGTACTTC
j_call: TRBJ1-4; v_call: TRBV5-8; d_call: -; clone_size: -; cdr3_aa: CASSLQGGSVEKLFF; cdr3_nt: TGTGCCAGCAGCTTACAGGGAGGCTCGGTTGAAAAACTGTTTTTT
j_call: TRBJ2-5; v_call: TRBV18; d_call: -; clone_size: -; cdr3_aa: CASSPMSEETQYF; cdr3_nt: TGTGCCAGCTCACCAATGTCCGAAGAGACCCAGTACTTC
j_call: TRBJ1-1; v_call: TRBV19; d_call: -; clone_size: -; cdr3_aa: CASSIAADNTEAFF; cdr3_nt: TGTGCCAGTAGTATTGCTGCGGATAACACTGAAGCTTTCTTT
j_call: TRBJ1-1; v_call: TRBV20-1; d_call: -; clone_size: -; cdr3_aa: CSALRSTEAFF; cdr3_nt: TGCAGTGCCCTTAGGAGCACTGAAGCTTTCTTT